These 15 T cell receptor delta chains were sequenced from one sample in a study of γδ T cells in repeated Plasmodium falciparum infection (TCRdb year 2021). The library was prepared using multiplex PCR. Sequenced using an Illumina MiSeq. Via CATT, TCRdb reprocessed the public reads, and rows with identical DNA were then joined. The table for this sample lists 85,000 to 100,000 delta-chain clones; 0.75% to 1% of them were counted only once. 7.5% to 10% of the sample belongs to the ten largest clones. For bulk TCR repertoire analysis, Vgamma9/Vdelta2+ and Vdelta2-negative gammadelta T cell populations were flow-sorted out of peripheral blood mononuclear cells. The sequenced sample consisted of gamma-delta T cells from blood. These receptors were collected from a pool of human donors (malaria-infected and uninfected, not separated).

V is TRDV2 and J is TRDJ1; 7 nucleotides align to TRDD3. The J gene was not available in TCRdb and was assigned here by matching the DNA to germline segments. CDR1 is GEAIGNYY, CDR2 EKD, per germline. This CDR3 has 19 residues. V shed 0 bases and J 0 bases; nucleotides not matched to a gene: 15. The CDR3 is CACDTVGTWGDHNTDKLIF. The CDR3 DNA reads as TGTGCCTGTGACACCGTGGGTACCTGGGGGGACCACAACACCGATAAACTCATCTTT.

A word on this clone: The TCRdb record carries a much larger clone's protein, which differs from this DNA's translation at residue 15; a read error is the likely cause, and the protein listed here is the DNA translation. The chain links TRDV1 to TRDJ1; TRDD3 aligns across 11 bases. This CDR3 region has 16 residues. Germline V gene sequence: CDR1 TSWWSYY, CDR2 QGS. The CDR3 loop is CALGELALLGDTRLTF. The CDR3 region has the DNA TGTGCTCTTGGGGAATTGGCCTTGCTGGGGGATACAAGACTCACCTTT.

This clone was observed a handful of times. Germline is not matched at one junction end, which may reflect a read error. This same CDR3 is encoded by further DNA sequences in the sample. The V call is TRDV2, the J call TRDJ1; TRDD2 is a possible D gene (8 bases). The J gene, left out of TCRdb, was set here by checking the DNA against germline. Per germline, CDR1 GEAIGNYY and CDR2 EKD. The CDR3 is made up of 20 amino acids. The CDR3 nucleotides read TGCGCCTGTGACACCCCCTTCCTAGAGAGTGGGGGACTGAACACCGATAAACTCATCTTT. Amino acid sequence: CACDTPFLESGGLNTDKLIF.

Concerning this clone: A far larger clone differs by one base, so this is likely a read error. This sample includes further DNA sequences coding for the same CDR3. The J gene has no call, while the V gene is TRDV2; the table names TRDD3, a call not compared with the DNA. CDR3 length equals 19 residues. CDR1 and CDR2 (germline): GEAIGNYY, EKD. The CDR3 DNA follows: TGTGCCTGTGACCCGCGCTTCCTACACGGGGTTCCGTACACCGATAAGCTCATCTTT. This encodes CACDPRFLHGVPYTDKLIF.

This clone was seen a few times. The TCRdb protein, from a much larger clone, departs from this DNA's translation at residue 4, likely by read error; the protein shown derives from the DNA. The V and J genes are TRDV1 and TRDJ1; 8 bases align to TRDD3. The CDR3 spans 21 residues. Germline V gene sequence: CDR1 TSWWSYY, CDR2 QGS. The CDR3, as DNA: TGTGCTCTTAGGGAACTAAGGACCTACAACCGAACTGGGGGTTGCACCGATAAACTCATCTTT. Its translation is CALRELRTYNRTGGCTDKLIF.

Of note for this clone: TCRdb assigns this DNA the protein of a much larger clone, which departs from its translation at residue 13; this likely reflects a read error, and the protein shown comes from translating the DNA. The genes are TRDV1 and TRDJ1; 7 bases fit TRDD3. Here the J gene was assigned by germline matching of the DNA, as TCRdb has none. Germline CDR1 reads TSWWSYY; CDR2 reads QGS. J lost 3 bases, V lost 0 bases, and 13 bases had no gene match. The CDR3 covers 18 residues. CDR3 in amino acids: CALGELKYWGPYADKLIF. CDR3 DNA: TGTGCTCTTGGGGAACTAAAGTACTGGGGACCATACGCCGATAAACTCATCTTT.

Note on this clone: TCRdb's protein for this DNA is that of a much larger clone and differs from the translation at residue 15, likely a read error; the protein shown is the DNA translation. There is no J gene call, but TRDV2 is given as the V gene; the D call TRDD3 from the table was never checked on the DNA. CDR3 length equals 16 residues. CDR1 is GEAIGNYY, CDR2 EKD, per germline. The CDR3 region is CACDRLGYLNTDKLTF. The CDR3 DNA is TGTGCCTGTGACCGCCTAGGATACCTTAACACCGATAAACTCACCTTT.

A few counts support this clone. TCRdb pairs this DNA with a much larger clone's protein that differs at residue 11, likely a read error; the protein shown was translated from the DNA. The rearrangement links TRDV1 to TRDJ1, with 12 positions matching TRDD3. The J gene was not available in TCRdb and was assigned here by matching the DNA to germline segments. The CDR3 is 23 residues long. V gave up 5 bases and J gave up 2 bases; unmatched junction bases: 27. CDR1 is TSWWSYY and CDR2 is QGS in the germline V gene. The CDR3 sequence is CALGRRVVTRELGDTPSTDKLIF. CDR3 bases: TGTGCTCTTGGGAGAAGGGTAGTTACCCGAGAACTGGGGGATACTCCCAGTACCGATAAACTCATCTTT.

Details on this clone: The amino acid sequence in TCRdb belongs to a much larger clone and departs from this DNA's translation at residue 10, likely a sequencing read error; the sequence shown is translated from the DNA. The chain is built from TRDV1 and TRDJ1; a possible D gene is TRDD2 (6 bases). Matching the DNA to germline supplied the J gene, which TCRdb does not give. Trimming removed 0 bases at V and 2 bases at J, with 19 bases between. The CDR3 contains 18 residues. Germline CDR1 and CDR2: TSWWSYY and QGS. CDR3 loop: CALGELILRPGGTDKLIF. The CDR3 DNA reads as TGTGCTCTTGGGGAACTAATCCTACGTCCGGGGGGGACCGATAAACTCATCTTT.

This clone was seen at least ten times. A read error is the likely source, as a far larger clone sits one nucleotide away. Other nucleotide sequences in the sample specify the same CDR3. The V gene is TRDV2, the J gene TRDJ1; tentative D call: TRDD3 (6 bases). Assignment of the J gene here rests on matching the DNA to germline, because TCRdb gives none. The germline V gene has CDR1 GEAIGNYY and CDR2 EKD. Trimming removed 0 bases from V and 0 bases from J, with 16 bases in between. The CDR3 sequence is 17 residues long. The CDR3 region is CACDTPWGEPDTDKLIF. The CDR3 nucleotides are TGTGCCTGTGACACCCCTTGGGGGGAGCCCGACACCGATAAACTCATCTTT.

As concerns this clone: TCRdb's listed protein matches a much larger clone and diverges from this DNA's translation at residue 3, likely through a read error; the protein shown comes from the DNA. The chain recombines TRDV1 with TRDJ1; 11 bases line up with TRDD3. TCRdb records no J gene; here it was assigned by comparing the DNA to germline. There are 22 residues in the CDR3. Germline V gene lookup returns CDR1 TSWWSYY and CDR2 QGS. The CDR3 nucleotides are TGTGCTCCTGGGGAACCTTCCTACGGTCTACTGGGGGATATTTGCTACACCGATAAACTCATCTTT. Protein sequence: CAPGEPSYGLLGDICYTDKLIF.

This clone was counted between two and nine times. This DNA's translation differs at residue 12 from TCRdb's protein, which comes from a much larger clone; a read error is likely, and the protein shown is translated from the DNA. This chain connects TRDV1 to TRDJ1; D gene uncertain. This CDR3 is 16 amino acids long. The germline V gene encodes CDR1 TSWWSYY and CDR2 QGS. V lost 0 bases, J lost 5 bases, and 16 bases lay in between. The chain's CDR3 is CALGELIPQKEDKLIF. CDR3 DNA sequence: TGTGCTCTTGGGGAACTTATCCCCCAAAAGGAGGATAAACTCATCTTT.

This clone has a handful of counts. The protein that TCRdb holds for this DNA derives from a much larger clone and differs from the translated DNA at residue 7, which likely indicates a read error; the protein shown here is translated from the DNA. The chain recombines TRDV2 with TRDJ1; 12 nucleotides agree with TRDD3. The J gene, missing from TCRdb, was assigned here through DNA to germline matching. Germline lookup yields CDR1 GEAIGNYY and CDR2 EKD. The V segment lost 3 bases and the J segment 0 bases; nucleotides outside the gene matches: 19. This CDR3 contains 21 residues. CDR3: CACDASPRYWGIPQYTDKLIF. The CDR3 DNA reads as TGTGCCTGTGACGCCTCCCCCAGGTACTGGGGGATACCACAGTACACCGATAAACTCATCTTT.

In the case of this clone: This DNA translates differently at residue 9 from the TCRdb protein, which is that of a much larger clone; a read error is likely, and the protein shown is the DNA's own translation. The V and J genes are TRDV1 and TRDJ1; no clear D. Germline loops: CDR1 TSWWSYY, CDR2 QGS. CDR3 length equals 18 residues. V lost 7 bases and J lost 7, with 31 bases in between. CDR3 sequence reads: CALEFSGLVTPAKTKLIF. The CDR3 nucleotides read TGTGCTCTTGAGTTTTCCGGCCTGGTGACTCCAGCGAAAACTAAACTCATCTTT.

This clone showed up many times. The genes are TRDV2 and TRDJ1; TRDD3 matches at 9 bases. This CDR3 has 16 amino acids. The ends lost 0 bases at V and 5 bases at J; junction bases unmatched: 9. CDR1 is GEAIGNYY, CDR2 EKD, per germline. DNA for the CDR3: TGTGCCTGTGACACCGTTTCTCGGGGGATACAAGATAAACTCATCTTT. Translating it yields CACDTVSRGIQDKLIF.